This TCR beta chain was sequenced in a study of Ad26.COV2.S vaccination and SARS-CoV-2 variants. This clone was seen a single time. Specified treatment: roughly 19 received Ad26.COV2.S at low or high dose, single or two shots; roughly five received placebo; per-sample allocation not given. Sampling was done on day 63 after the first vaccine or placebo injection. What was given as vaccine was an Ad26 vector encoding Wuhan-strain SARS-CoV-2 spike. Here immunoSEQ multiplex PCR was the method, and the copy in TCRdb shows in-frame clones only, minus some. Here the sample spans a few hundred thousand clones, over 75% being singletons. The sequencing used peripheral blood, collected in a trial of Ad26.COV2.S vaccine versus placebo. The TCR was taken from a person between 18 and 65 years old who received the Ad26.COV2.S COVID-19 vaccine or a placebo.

DNA for the CDR3: TGTGCCAGCAGGCAGGGTAAATTGGGTCAGCCCCAGCATTTT. It specifies CASRQGKLGQPQHF. The rearrangement joins TRBV6-6 to TRBJ1-5; D is perhaps TRBD1 (5 bases). Germline values: CDR1 MNHNY, CDR2 SVGAGI (reference sequence). The V end lost 6 bases, the J end lost 6 bases, and 15 bases lay between the germline ends. The CDR3 contains 14 residues.